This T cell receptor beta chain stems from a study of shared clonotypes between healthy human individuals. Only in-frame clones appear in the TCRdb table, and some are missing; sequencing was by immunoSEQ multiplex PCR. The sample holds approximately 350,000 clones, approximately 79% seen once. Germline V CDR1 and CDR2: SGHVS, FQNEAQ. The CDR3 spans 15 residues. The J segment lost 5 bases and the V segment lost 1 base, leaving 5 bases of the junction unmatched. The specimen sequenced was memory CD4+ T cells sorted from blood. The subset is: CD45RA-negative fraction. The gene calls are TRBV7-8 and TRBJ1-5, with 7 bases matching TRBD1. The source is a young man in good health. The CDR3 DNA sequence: TGTGCCAGCAGCTTAGGGACAGGAGGTTATCAGCCCCAGCATTTT. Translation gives CASSLGTGGYQPQHF.